This TCR beta chain was recorded in a study of Graves' ophthalmopathy and Graves' hyperthyroidism. For repertoire sequencing, the TCR beta CDR3 regions were amplified from RNA transcripts. The first round was an RT-PCR with HTBI primers, and the second round was a multiplex PCR. Each CDR3 protein gets one entry after TCRdb re-called the multiplex PCR reads with MiXCR. The table lists hundreds of thousands of distinct CDR3 sequences, over 40% of them singletons, with roughly 3.5% in the top ten. This clonotype has only one observation. An approximately 10 ml volume of fresh peripheral blood provided the PBMCs. This CDR3 is 17 amino acids long. CDR1 is SGHVS, CDR2 FQNEAQ, per germline. Trimming removed 2 bases from V and 9 bases from J; junction bases left unmatched: 19.

The chain is built from TRBV7-8 and TRBJ2-7, with 7 nucleotides matching TRBD1. This sequence originates from an adult man with Graves' ophthalmopathy. What was sequenced was peripheral blood. The CDR3 DNA reads TGTGCCAGCAGCTTACGAACGACAGGGCTCGGGGCAGATACGCAGTACTTC. This codes for CASSLRTTGLGADTQYF.